The 21 T cell receptor beta chains below were found in one sample sequenced in a study of regulatory T cells in long-lasting Graves disease. With iRepertoire HTBI primers and Arm-PCR of CDR3 regions, TCR beta libraries were built. TCRdb itself ran the multiplex PCR reads through MiXCR, one entry per CDR3 protein. The sample records more than 450,000 distinct CDR3 sequences, about 11% being singletons. Time point noted: newly diagnosed GD, antithyroid drugs for less than 3 months. TCR sequences were obtained from RNA taken from PBMCs. The same data also went into a second study, on T cells in Graves' hyperthyroidism and ophthalmopathy.

Here the sequenced sample was peripheral blood mononuclear cells (PBMCs), taken at new diagnosis, from a patient treated with antithyroid drugs. These receptors originate from a woman in her 30s with Graves disease.

Points on this clonotype: The junction departs from germline at one end; a sequencing error may be responsible. This sequence joins TRBV7-9 and TRBJ1-2; D is ambiguous. The V gene's germline CDR1 is SEHNR and CDR2 FQNEAQ (reference sequence). This CDR3 has 15 residues. CDR3 DNA: TGCGCCAGCAGCGCTACAGAAAAAGCTAACTATGGCTACACCTTC. Protein: CASSATEKANYGYTF.

This clonotype was recorded many times. V gene TRBV6-2 or TRBV6-3 combines with J gene TRBJ2-2; D possibly corresponds to TRBD1 (7 bases). V lost 0 bases to trimming and J lost 3 bases, with 23 bases between them. The CDR3 length is 20 residues. CDR1 MNHEY and CDR2 SVGEGT come from the germline V gene. This CDR3 is CASSYSRVWRAGGDTGELFF. The CDR3 DNA reads TGTGCCAGCAGTTACTCGAGGGTCTGGAGGGCAGGGGGAGACACCGGGGAGCTGTTTTTT.

Regarding this clonotype: A far larger clone lies a single base away; this is likely a read error. The gene calls are TRBV12-3 or TRBV12-4 and TRBJ2-1; D not resolved. The CDR3 is 12 amino acids. Trimming cost V 6 bases and J 10 bases, with 13 bases left between them. In DNA form, the CDR3 reads TGTGCCAGCAGGTATAGGTCCTACGAGCAGTTCTTC. Residues: CASRYRSYEQFF.

This clonotype was recorded many times. V and J are TRBV2 and TRBJ2-1; TRBD2 might be the D (9 bases). Per germline, CDR1 SNHLY and CDR2 FYNNEI. Trimming took 7 bases from V and 3 from J, leaving 19 bases between them. This CDR3 has 16 residues. The CDR3 coding sequence is TGTGCCAGCACCGCAGGGGGCGGGAGGGTCTACAATGAGCAGTTCTTC. Translating gives CASTAGGGRVYNEQFF.

In this sample, this clonotype turned up once. The rearrangement joins TRBV7-9 to TRBJ2-3; a weak D match, TRBD1 (5 bases). Germline-derived CDR1 and CDR2 are SEHNR and FQNEAQ (reference sequence). V was shortened by 7 bases and J by 1 base, with 9 bases between the two germline ends. The CDR3 extends over 13 amino acids. The CDR3, as DNA: TGTGCCAGCATGCAGGGCGGCACAGATACGCAGTATTTT. It encodes CASMQGGTDTQYF.

This chain connects TRBV19 to TRBJ1-1; D ambiguous. The CDR3 length is 13 residues. Per the germline V gene, CDR1 is LNHDA and CDR2 is SQIVND (reference sequence). Trimming removed 2 bases from V and 2 bases from J, with 6 bases in between. This CDR3 is CASSITRNTEAFF. The CDR3, as DNA: TGTGCCAGTAGTATAACCCGAAACACTGAAGCTTTCTTT.

CDR3: CASRVTPQETQYF. CDR3 in DNA: TGTGCCAGTAGGGTGACTCCTCAAGAGACCCAGTACTTC. This chain uses TRBV19 with TRBJ2-5; D uncertain. This CDR3 has 13 amino acids. Germline CDR1 reads LNHDA; CDR2 reads SQIVND (reference sequence). Trimming removed 6 bases at V and 2 bases at J, with 10 bases between. The whole variable domain, remainder taken from reference TRBV19 and TRBJ2-5, is DGGITQSPKYLFRKEGQNVTLSCEQNLNHDAMYWYRQDPGQGLRLIYYSQIVNDFQKGDIAEGYSVSREKKESFPLTVTSAQKNPTAFYLCASRVTPQETQYFGPGTRLLVL.

This clonotype was observed many times. This chain connects TRBV9 to TRBJ2-7; 7 bases fit TRBD2. Trimming took 4 bases from V and 0 from J; bases not matched to a gene: 4. CDR3 size: 14 residues. CDR1 and CDR2 from the germline V gene are SGDLS and YYNGEE. The CDR3 is CASSLAVNSYEQYF. The CDR3 DNA is TGTGCCAGCAGCCTAGCGGTTAACTCCTACGAGCAGTACTTC. Full variable domain (outside the CDR3, taken from reference TRBV9 and TRBJ2-7): DSGVTQTPKHLITATGQRVTLRCSPRSGDLSVYWYQQSLDQGLQFLIQYYNGEERAKGNILERFSAQQFPDLHSELNLSSLELGDSALYFCASSLAVNSYEQYFGPGTRLTVT.

This clonotype was seen only a few times. The gene calls are TRBV11-2 and TRBJ2-3, with D possibly being TRBD2 (7 bases). V was shortened by 8 bases and J by 0 bases, with 15 bases between the two germline ends. The CDR3 is 15 residues long. From germline, CDR1 is SGHAT and CDR2 FQNNGV. The CDR3 DNA sequence: TGTGCCAGCGGGGGGGGGCTGATAAGCACAGATACGCAGTATTTT. Its translation is CASGGGLISTDTQYF.

This clonotype was found once. V usage is TRBV3-1 and J usage is TRBJ1-1; 7 bases fit TRBD1. Losses at the gene ends were 6 bases for V and 7 bases for J; bases not matched to a gene: 8. The V gene's germline CDR1 is LGHDT and CDR2 YNNKEL (reference sequence). The CDR3 is 13 amino acids. This chain's CDR3 is CASSDRERDEAFF. The CDR3 DNA is TGTGCCAGCAGTGACAGGGAACGGGATGAAGCTTTCTTT.

This clonotype was observed many times. The chain combines TRBV11-3 with TRBJ2-1; no firm D call. V was trimmed by 7 bases and J by 9 bases, leaving 13 bases between them. Germline lookup yields CDR1 SGHNT and CDR2 YENEEA. CDR3 size: 12 residues. DNA for the CDR3: TGTGCCAGCACCCGTGTGACGACTGAGCAGTTCTTC. Translation gives CASTRVTTEQFF.

In this sample, this clonotype turned up a few times. The chain links TRBV7-8 to TRBJ1-5, with TRBD1 as a possible D gene (5 bases). Germline V gene lookup returns CDR1 SGHVS and CDR2 FQNEAQ. V dropped 3 bases and J dropped 0 bases, with 9 bases sitting between them. The CDR3 is 15 residues long. This CDR3 reads CASSFSQVSNQPQHF. DNA for the CDR3: TGTGCCAGCAGCTTCTCACAGGTTAGCAATCAGCCCCAGCATTTT.

This clonotype was seen repeatedly, ten times or more. V is TRBV2 and J is TRBJ2-7; 7 nucleotides align to TRBD2. Trimming at V came to 5 bases and at J to 7 bases, leaving 5 bases not matched to a gene. This CDR3 spans 12 amino acids. The germline CDR1 and CDR2 sequences are SNHLY and FYNNEI. CDR3 loop: CASSWTSQEQYF. The CDR3 DNA reads TGTGCCAGCAGTTGGACTAGTCAGGAGCAGTACTTC.

The chain couples TRBV9 to TRBJ2-6; TRBD2 matches at 14 bases. Germline trimming cut 4 bases from V and 0 bases from J; bases unmatched to any gene: 6. The CDR3 contains 19 residues. Germline CDR1 reads SGDLS; CDR2 reads YYNGEE. CDR3 nucleotides: TGTGCCAGCAGCCCTCGACTAGCGGGAGGGATCTCTGGGGCCAACGTCCTGACTTTC. Its protein product is CASSPRLAGGISGANVLTF.

This clonotype was found many times. The gene calls are TRBV2 and TRBJ2-1; TRBD1 is a possible D gene (5 bases). Germline V gene data show CDR1 as SNHLY and CDR2 as FYNNEI. This CDR3 region has 12 residues. Trimming shortened V by 8 bases and J by 9 bases, and 14 bases separated the two germline ends. CDR3 residues: CASSAGWGEQFF. The CDR3 DNA reads TGTGCCAGCTCGGCAGGGTGGGGTGAGCAGTTCTTC. Combining the CDR3 with reference TRBV2 and TRBJ2-1 gives the whole variable domain EPEVTQTPSHQVTQMGQEVILRCVPISNHLYFYWYRQILGQKVEFLVSFYNNEISEKSEIFDDQFSVERPDGSNFTLKIRSTKLEDSAMYFCASSAGWGEQFFGPGTRLTVL.

The sample holds many counts of this clonotype. This chain uses TRBV28 with TRBJ1-5; D is ambiguous. V was shortened by 3 bases and J by 0 bases, with 12 bases between the two germline ends. This CDR3 has 16 residues. Germline CDR1 and CDR2: MDHEN and SYDVKM. The CDR3: CASSLGWLYSNQPQHF. The DNA of the CDR3 is TGTGCCAGCAGTTTGGGGTGGCTCTATAGCAATCAGCCCCAGCATTTT.

This clonotype was counted at least ten times. V usage is TRBV7-9 and J usage is TRBJ2-7; TRBD2 matches 12 bases. Germline lookup yields CDR1 SEHNR and CDR2 FQNEAQ (reference sequence). The CDR3 has 16 amino acids. The J segment lost 5 bases and the V segment lost 5 bases, leaving 10 bases of the junction unmatched. The CDR3 here is CASSPGLAGRDDEQYF. CDR3 nucleotide sequence: TGTGCCAGCAGCCCAGGACTAGCGGGGAGGGACGACGAGCAGTACTTC.

This chain uses TRBV4-3 with TRBJ2-2, with a weak D call TRBD2 (5 bases). This CDR3 contains 14 residues. Trimming stripped 0 bases from V and 14 bases from J, with 16 bases between. Germline CDR1 and CDR2: LGHNA and YSLEER. The DNA of the CDR3 is TGCGCCAGCAGCCAAGAAATTCGGGGTGGGGTTCTGTTTTTT. As protein: CASSQEIRGGVLFF.

This sequence joins TRBV7-2 and TRBJ2-4; no definite D call. The CDR3 has 16 amino acids. V was pared by 4 bases and J by 0 bases, with 13 bases between. CDR1 and CDR2 from the germline V gene are SGHTA and FQGNSA. The CDR3 region is CASSYPLSLAKNIQYF. The CDR3, as DNA: TGTGCCAGCAGCTACCCCTTATCTCTAGCCAAAAACATTCAGTACTTC.

This clonotype occurred many times. The V and J genes are TRBV6-2 or TRBV6-3 and TRBJ2-3; D remains unclear. Per the germline V gene, CDR1 is MNHEY and CDR2 is SVGEGT. This CDR3 contains 14 residues. Trimming removed 5 bases at V and 4 bases at J, with 13 bases between. The CDR3 loop reads CASSPKWTADTQYF. In nucleotides, the CDR3 is TGTGCCAGCAGTCCGAAGTGGACGGCAGATACGCAGTATTTT.

Ten or more counts support this clonotype. This sequence joins TRBV20-1 and TRBJ2-7; 9 bases fit TRBD2. Germline trimming cut 3 bases from V and 5 bases from J; bases unmatched to any gene: 5. The germline CDR1 and CDR2 sequences are DFQATT and SNEGSKA (reference sequence). The length of the CDR3 is 13 residues. DNA of the CDR3: TGCAGTGCTAGCCTAGCGGGACCTAACGAGCAGTACTTC. The encoded protein is CSASLAGPNEQYF.